These 22 T cell receptor beta chains originate from one sample sequenced in a study of a mutant IDH1 vaccine in newly diagnosed glioma. Time point reported: week 23, last vaccination. Mutant IDH1 20-mer peptide, at 300 ug, made up each vaccine dose, with topical imiquimod. The antigens these receptors bind are not known. Only in-frame clones appear in the TCRdb table, and some are missing; sequencing was by immunoSEQ multiplex PCR. This table has approximately 70,000 clones, 84% appearing once. This material consisted of PBMCs, taken from a glioma patient whose treatment included an IDH1 peptide vaccine. The source of these receptors is a man between 18 and 35 years old with glioma.

This chain connects TRBV29-1 to TRBJ1-1; tentatively, D is TRBD1 (5 bases). Germline V gene lookup returns CDR1 SQVTM and CDR2 ANQGSEA. CDR3 length: 10 residues. V lost 7 bases to trimming and J lost 8 bases, with 11 bases between them. The CDR3 here is CSGGASEAFF. The CDR3 DNA reads TGCAGCGGCGGGGCGTCGGAAGCTTTCTTT.

The V call is TRBV28, the J call TRBJ1-5; 9 nucleotides agree with TRBD1. CDR1 MDHEN and CDR2 SYDVKM come from the germline V gene. V lost 4 bases and J lost 7; bases outside the gene matches: 11. CDR3 length: 16 amino acids. The CDR3 loop reads CASSSGPQGAAQPQHF. For the CDR3, the DNA is TGTGCCAGCAGTTCCGGACCACAGGGGGCTGCGCAGCCCCAGCATTTT.

The rearrangement links TRBV13 to TRBJ2-3, with D unresolved. This CDR3 is built from 16 residues. CDR1 and CDR2 from the germline V gene are PRHDT and FYEKMQ (reference sequence). Trimming took 2 bases from V and 5 from J, leaving 17 bases between them. The CDR3 DNA follows: TGTGCCAGCAGCTTATTGGCATTGAGGATGGAAGATACGCAGTATTTT. Translated, it gives CASSLLALRMEDTQYF.

This sequence joins TRBV19 and TRBJ1-4; the match to TRBD1 covers 7 bases. Germline V gene data show CDR1 as LNHDA and CDR2 as SQIVND (reference sequence). V was clipped by 7 bases and J by 3 bases; unmatched bases: 5. The CDR3 length is 14 residues. CDR3 in amino acids: CASTDRWANEKLFF. The CDR3 bases are TGTGCCAGTACGGACAGGTGGGCTAATGAAAAACTGTTTTTT. Combining the CDR3 with reference TRBV19 and TRBJ1-4 gives the whole variable domain DGGITQSPKYLFRKEGQNVTLSCEQNLNHDAMYWYRQDPGQGLRLIYYSQIVNDFQKGDIAEGYSVSREKKESFPLTVTSAQKNPTAFYLCASTDRWANEKLFFGSGTQLSVL.

V and J are TRBV9 and TRBJ1-4; unclear D gene. This CDR3 spans 12 amino acids. Germline assignment: CDR1 SGDLS and CDR2 YYNGEE. V gave up 1 base and J gave up 13 bases, with 11 bases separating them. The CDR3 spells CASSVIEGALFF. The CDR3 DNA is TGTGCCAGCAGCGTAATAGAGGGAGCACTGTTTTTT.

This chain connects TRBV6-5 to TRBJ1-2, with TRBD1 identical over 7 bases. Germline lookup yields CDR1 MNHEY and CDR2 SVGAGI. This CDR3 has 14 residues. J gave up 0 bases and V 7 bases, and 5 bases lay outside the gene matches. The CDR3 reads CASTSTGPNYGYTF. CDR3 nucleotides: TGTGCCAGCACCTCGACAGGGCCTAACTATGGCTACACCTTC.

The chain couples TRBV19 to TRBJ2-7; D is possibly TRBD1 or TRBD2 (5 bases each). CDR3 length: 14 amino acids. Trimming stripped 5 bases from V and 3 bases from J, with 14 bases between. Germline V gene sequence: CDR1 LNHDA, CDR2 SQIVND (reference sequence). The CDR3 protein is CASSAAVGRYEQYF. The CDR3 coding sequence is TGTGCCAGTAGTGCAGCGGTGGGGCGCTACGAGCAGTACTTC.

CDR3 amino acids: CASSDRTGAIYGYTF. In DNA, the CDR3 is TGTGCCAGTAGTGACCGGACAGGGGCCATCTATGGCTACACCTTC. The rearrangement joins TRBV19 to TRBJ1-2; TRBD1 matches 9 bases. V lost 5 bases to trimming and J lost 4 bases; unmatched junction nucleotides: 8. This CDR3 spans 15 amino acids. CDR1 is LNHDA, CDR2 SQIVND, per germline (reference sequence).

The chain is built from TRBV27 and TRBJ1-2; D is perhaps TRBD1 (5 bases). Trimming took 6 bases from V and 8 from J, leaving 22 bases between them. The CDR3 extends over 15 amino acids. The germline gives CDR1 MNHEY, CDR2 SMNVEV (reference sequence). CDR3 amino acids: CASRTGHLDTRGYTF. The CDR3 DNA sequence: TGTGCCAGCAGAACTGGACACCTTGACACCCGGGGCTACACCTTC.

This clone was detected a few times. The V and J genes are TRBV7-9 and TRBJ2-1; no definite D call. CDR3 length equals 12 residues. Germline V lookup: CDR1 SEHNR, CDR2 FQNEAQ (reference sequence). The ends were cut back, 5 bases at V and 9 bases at J, with 11 bases in the middle. CDR3 DNA: TGTGCCAGCAGCCTGAATCCCCCTGAGCAGTTCTTC. Residues: CASSLNPPEQFF.

The rearrangement links TRBV19 to TRBJ1-5; no clear D gene. The CDR3 sequence is 15 residues long. The V and J ends lost 9 bases and 3 bases respectively, with 18 bases between them. Germline V gives CDR1 LNHDA, CDR2 SQIVND (reference sequence). The CDR3 spells CASNSARGYNQPQHF. CDR3 sequence (DNA): TGTGCCAGCAATTCAGCACGGGGTTACAATCAGCCCCAGCATTTT.

The rearrangement links TRBV6-5 to TRBJ1-1, with D possibly TRBD1 on 5 matching bases. The V gene lost 7 bases and the J gene lost 3 bases, with 18 bases spanning the gap. The CDR3 is made up of 15 amino acids. The germline V gene encodes CDR1 MNHEY and CDR2 SVGAGI. This CDR3 is CASKGGDFLDTEAFF. The DNA of the CDR3 is TGTGCCAGCAAAGGTGGGGACTTTCTAGACACTGAAGCTTTCTTT.

Relative to its sample, this clone is medium-sized (0.01 to 0.1%). This chain joins TRBV4-3 and TRBJ2-7; D not certain. Deletions cut 0 bases from V and 5 bases from J, with 8 bases between. Per germline, CDR1 LGHNA and CDR2 YSLEER. The CDR3 contains 13 residues. The DNA of the CDR3 is TGCGCCAGCAGCCAAGAGCCGGAAAACGAGCAGTACTTC. It is translated as CASSQEPENEQYF.

This rearrangement joins TRBV2 to TRBJ2-3, with 9 bases that match TRBD1. This CDR3 has 16 amino acids. CDR1 SNHLY and CDR2 FYNNEI come from the germline V gene. V gave up 6 bases and J gave up 4 bases; unmatched junction bases: 11. This CDR3 reads CASSGWNRQGADTQYF. CDR3 sequence (DNA): TGTGCCAGCAGCGGATGGAATCGACAGGGGGCAGATACGCAGTATTTT.

V and J are TRBV9 and TRBJ2-5; 10 positions agree with TRBD2. This CDR3 contains 17 residues. Unmatched junction bases numbered 11, after V lost 4 bases and J lost 2 bases. Germline lookup yields CDR1 SGDLS and CDR2 YYNGEE. The CDR3, as DNA: TGTGCCAGCAGCCCCAGAAGCGGGAGGGCCCCGCAAGAGACCCAGTACTTC. Amino acids: CASSPRSGRAPQETQYF. Together with reference TRBV9 and TRBJ2-5, the CDR3 gives the full variable domain: DSGVTQTPKHLITATGQRVTLRCSPRSGDLSVYWYQQSLDQGLQFLIQYYNGEERAKGNILERFSAQQFPDLHSELNLSSLELGDSALYFCASSPRSGRAPQETQYFGPGTRLLVL.

V usage is TRBV4-1 and J usage is TRBJ2-7; D tentatively reads TRBD1 or TRBD2 (5 bases each). Deletions cut 3 bases from V and 2 bases from J, with 14 bases between. The CDR3 is 15 amino acids. Germline CDR1 MGHRA, CDR2 YSYEKL. The CDR3 loop reads CASSHWDGPTYEQYF. CDR3 sequence (DNA): TGCGCCAGCAGCCACTGGGACGGGCCGACCTACGAGCAGTACTTC.

This clone was observed a single time. The chain couples TRBV25-1 to TRBJ1-4; D unresolved. This CDR3 contains 15 residues. The germline V and J ends were trimmed by 4 bases and 4 bases, with 13 bases remaining between them. CDR1 is MGHDK and CDR2 is SYGVNS in the germline V gene. The CDR3 bases are TGTGCCAGCAGTGCCTCTCTGGGTGGTAATGAAAAACTGTTTTTT. Encoded protein: CASSASLGGNEKLFF.

The gene calls are TRBV9 and TRBJ2-1; 8 bases line up with TRBD2. The junction had 5 bases not matched to a gene; V was cut back by 0 bases and J by 9 bases. The CDR3 runs to 14 residues. Germline CDR1 SGDLS, CDR2 YYNGEE. CDR3 amino acids: CASSVDGGAGEQFF. The CDR3 nucleotides are TGTGCCAGCAGCGTAGACGGGGGGGCAGGTGAGCAGTTCTTC.

This chain links TRBV11-3 with TRBJ2-1, with TRBD2 matching over 15 bases. J lost 2 bases, V lost 2 bases, and 4 bases had no gene match. CDR3 size: 18 residues. CDR1 and CDR2 from the germline V gene are SGHNT and YENEEA. The CDR3 nucleotides are TGTGCCAGCAGCTTAATTAGGACTAGCGGGGGGGCCTACAATGAGCAGTTCTTC. Encoded protein: CASSLIRTSGGAYNEQFF.

This clone ranks as medium-sized. The chain links TRBV4-3 to TRBJ1-3; weak D call: TRBD1 (5 bases). The CDR3 runs to 15 residues. Germline loops: CDR1 LGHNA, CDR2 YSLEER. V was shortened by 3 bases and J by 4 bases, with 13 bases between the two germline ends. The CDR3 DNA reads as TGCGCCAGCAGCCACCTGGGGGACGGCGGAAACACCATATATTTT. Translation: CASSHLGDGGNTIYF.

This rearrangement joins TRBV7-9 to TRBJ1-2, with TRBD1 as a possible D gene (6 bases). V was trimmed by 6 bases and J by 0 bases, leaving 11 bases between them. The germline V gene encodes CDR1 SEHNR and CDR2 FQNEAQ (reference sequence). CDR3 length: 14 residues. CDR3 DNA sequence: TGTGCCAGCAGTGCGGACAGAACTAACTATGGCTACACCTTC. Protein: CASSADRTNYGYTF.

This chain uses TRBV19 with TRBJ2-3, with D hard to call. The germline CDR1 and CDR2 sequences are LNHDA and SQIVND (reference sequence). This CDR3 spans 13 amino acids. V was shortened by 5 bases and J by 2 bases, with 8 bases between the two germline ends. CDR3 DNA: TGTGCCAGTAGTGGGCTTTCCACAGATACGCAGTATTTT. Its protein product is CASSGLSTDTQYF.